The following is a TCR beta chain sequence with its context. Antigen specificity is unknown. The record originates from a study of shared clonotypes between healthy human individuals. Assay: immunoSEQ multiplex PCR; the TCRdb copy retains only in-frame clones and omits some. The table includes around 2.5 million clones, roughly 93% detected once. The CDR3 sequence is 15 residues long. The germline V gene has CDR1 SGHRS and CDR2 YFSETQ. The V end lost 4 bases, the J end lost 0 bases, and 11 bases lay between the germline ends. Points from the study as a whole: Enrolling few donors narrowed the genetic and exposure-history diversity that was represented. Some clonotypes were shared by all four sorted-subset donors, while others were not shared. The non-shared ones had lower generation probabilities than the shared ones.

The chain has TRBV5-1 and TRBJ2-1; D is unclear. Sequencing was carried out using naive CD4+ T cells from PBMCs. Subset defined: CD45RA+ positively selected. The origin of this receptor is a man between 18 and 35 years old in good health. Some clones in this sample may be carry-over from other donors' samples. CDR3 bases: TGCGCCAGCAGCGGGTACTCCCTCTCCTACAATGAGCAGTTCTTC. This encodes CASSGYSLSYNEQFF.